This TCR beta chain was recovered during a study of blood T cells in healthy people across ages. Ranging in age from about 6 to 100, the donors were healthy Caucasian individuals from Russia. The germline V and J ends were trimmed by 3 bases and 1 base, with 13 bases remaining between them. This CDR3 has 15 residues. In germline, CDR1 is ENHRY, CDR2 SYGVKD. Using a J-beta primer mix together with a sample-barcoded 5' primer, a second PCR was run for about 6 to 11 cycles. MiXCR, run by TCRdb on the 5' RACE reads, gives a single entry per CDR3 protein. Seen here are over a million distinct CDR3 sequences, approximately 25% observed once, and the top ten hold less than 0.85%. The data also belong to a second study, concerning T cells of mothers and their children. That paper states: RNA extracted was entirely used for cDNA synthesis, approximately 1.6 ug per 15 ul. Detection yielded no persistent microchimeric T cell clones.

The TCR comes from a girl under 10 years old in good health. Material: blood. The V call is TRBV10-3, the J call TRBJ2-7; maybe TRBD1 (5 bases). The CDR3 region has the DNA TGTGCCATCAGTGAAGGGGTAATCTCATCCTACGAGCAGTACTTC. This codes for CAISEGVISSYEQYF.